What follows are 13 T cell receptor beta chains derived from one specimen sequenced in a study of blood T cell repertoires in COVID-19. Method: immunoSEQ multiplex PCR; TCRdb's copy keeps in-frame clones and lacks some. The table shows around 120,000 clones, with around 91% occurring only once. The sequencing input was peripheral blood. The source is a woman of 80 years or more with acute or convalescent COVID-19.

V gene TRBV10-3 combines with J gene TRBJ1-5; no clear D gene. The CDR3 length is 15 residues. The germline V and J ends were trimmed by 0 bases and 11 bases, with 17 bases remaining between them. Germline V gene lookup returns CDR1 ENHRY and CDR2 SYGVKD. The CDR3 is CAISESPGSLWAQHF. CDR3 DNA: TGTGCCATCAGTGAGTCTCCGGGGTCTCTATGGGCCCAGCATTTT.

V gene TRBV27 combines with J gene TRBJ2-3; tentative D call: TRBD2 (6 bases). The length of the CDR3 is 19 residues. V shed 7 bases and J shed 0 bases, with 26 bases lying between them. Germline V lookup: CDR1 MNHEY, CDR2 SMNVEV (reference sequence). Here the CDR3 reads CASTRRRDRQVFSTDTQYF. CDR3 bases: TGTGCCAGCACTCGAAGGAGGGACCGTCAAGTATTTAGCACAGATACGCAGTATTTT.

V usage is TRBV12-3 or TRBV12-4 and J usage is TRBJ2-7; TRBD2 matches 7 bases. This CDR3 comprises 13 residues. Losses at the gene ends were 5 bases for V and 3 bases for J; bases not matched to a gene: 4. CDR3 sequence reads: CASSPPGGYEQYF. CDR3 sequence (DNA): TGTGCCAGCAGTCCCCCGGGGGGCTACGAGCAGTACTTC.

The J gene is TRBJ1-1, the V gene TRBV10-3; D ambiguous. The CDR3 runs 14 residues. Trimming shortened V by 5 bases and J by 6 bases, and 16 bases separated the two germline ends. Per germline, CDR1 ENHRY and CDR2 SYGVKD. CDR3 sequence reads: CAISPSLGNAEAFF. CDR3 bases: TGTGCCATCAGTCCCAGTCTGGGCAACGCTGAAGCTTTCTTT.

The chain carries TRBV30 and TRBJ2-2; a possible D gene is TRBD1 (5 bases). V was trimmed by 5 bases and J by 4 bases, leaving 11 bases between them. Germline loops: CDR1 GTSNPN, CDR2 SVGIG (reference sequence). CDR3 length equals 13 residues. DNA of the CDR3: TGTGCCTGGGCAGGGTTGGGCACCGGGGAGCTGTTTTTT. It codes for CAWAGLGTGELFF.

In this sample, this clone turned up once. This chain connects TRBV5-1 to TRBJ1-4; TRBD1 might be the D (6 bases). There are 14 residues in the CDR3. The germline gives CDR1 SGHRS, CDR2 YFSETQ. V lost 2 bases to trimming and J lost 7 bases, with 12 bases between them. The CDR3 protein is CASSLQGGREKLFF. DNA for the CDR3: TGCGCCAGCAGCTTACAGGGCGGCCGTGAAAAACTGTTTTTT.

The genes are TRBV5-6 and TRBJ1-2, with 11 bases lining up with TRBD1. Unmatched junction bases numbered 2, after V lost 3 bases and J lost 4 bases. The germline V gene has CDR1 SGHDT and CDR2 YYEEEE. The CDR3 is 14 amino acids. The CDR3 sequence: CASSSGTGGYGYTF. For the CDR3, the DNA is TGTGCCAGCAGCTCCGGGACAGGGGGCTATGGCTACACCTTC.

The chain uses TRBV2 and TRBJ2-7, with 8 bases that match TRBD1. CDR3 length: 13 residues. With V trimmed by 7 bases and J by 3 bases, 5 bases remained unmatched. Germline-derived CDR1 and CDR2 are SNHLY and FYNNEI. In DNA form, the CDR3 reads TGTGCCAGCAAGGCAGGGGGCATCTACGAGCAGTACTTC. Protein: CASKAGGIYEQYF.

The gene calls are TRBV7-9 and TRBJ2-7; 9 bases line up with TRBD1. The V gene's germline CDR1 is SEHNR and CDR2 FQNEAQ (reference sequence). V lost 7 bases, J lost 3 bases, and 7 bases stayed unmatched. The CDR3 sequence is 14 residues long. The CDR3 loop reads CASTWTGDHYEQYF. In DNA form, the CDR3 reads TGTGCCAGCACCTGGACAGGGGATCACTACGAGCAGTACTTC.

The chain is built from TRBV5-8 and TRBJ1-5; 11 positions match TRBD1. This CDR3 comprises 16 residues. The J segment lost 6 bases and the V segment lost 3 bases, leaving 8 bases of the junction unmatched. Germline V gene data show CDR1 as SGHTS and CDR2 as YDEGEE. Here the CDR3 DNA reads TGTGCCAGCAGCTACTATGGACAGGGGGCAGGTCAGCCCCAGCATTTT. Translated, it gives CASSYYGQGAGQPQHF. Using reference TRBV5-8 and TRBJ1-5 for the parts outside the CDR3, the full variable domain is EAGVTQSPTHLIKTRGQQATLRCSPISGHTSVYWYQQALGLGLQFLLWYDEGEERNRGNFPPRFSGRQFPNYSSELNVNALELEDSALYLCASSYYGQGAGQPQHFGDGTRLSIL.

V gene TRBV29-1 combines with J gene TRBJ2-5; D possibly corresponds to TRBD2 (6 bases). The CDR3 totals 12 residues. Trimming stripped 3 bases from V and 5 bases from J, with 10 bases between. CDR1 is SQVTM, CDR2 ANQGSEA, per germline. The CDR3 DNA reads TGCAGCGTTGAGGAACTAGCCGAGACCCAGTACTTC. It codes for CSVEELAETQYF.

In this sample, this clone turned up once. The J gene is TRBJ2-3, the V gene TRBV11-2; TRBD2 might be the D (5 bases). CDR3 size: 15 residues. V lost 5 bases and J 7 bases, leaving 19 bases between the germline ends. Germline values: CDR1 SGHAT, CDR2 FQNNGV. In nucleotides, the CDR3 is TGTGCCAGCAGCCCTACCTTTGAGGGCACGAATACGCAGTATTTT. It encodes CASSPTFEGTNTQYF.

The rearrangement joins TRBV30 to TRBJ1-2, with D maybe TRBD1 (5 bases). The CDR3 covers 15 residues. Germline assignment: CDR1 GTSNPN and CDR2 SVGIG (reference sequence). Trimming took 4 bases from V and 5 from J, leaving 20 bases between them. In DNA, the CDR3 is TGTGCCTGGACCCTCGAACCAGGGCCCACATATGGCTACACCTTC. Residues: CAWTLEPGPTYGYTF.